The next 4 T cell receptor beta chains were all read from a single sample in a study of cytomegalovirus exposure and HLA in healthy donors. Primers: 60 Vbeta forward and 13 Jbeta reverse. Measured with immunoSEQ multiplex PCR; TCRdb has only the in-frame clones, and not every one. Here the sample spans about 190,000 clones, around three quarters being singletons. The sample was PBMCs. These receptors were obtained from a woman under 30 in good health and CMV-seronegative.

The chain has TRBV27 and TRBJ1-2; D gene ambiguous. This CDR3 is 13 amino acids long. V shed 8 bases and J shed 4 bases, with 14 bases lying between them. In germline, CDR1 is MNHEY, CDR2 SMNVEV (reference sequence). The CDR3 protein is CASGRVPSYGYTF. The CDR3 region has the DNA TGTGCCAGCGGCCGGGTCCCGTCCTATGGCTACACCTTC.

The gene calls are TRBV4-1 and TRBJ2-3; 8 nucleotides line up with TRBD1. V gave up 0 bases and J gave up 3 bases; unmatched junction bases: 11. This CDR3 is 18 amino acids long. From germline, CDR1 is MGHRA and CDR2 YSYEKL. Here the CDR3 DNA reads TGCGCCAGCAGCCAAGAACCCCCAAGGACAGGGTTAACAGATACGCAGTATTTT. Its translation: CASSQEPPRTGLTDTQYF.

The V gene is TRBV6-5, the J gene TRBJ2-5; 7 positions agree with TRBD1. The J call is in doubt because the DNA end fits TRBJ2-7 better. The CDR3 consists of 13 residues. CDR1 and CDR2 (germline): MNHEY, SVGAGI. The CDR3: CASSRDRDYEQYF. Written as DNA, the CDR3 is TGTGCCAGCAGTCGGGACAGAGACTACGAGCAGTACTTC.

In nucleotides, the CDR3 is TGTGCCACATCAAAAGGGGCCAACGTCCTGACTTTC. Its translation: CATSKGANVLTF. This chain connects TRBV11-3 to TRBJ2-6; D is undetermined. Trimming took 10 bases from V and 4 from J, leaving 8 bases between them. Germline CDR1 reads SGHNT; CDR2 reads YENEEA. The CDR3 length is 12 residues.